Shown below are 27 T cell receptor beta chains from a single sample sequenced in a study of blood T cell repertoires in COVID-19. Method: immunoSEQ multiplex PCR; TCRdb's copy keeps in-frame clones and lacks some. The data contain a few hundred thousand clones, roughly 90% of them seen just once; the ten biggest clones take up approximately 4%. The source material was peripheral blood. All receptors derive from a woman in her 50s with active or convalescent COVID-19.

The chain is built from TRBV5-4 and TRBJ2-1; 7 positions match TRBD2. The CDR3 has 14 amino acids. Germline V lookup: CDR1 SGHNT, CDR2 YYREEE (reference sequence). Germline trimming cut 2 bases from V and 3 bases from J; bases unmatched to any gene: 2. The CDR3 region has the DNA TGTGCCAGCAGCTTAGCGGGGTACTACAATGAGCAGTTCTTC. Residues: CASSLAGYYNEQFF.

V is TRBV18 and J is TRBJ2-7, with TRBD1 identical over 10 bases. Germline CDR1 is KGHSH and CDR2 is LQKENI. With 5 bases clipped from V and 4 bases from J, the junction kept 8 bases outside the gene matches. CDR3 size: 15 residues. Here the CDR3 reads CASSGRDRGYYEQYF. The CDR3 coding sequence is TGTGCCAGCTCAGGACGGGACAGGGGATATTACGAGCAGTACTTC.

This chain joins TRBV27 and TRBJ1-2; 7 nucleotides match TRBD1. The trim removed 3 bases at V and 6 bases at J, leaving 7 bases unmatched. Germline CDR1 is MNHEY and CDR2 is SMNVEV (reference sequence). The CDR3 is made up of 14 amino acids. This CDR3 is CASSLYRGGNGYTF. The DNA for the CDR3 is TGTGCCAGCAGTTTGTACAGGGGAGGCAATGGCTACACCTTC.

The V call is TRBV29-1, the J call TRBJ2-2, with a weak D call TRBD1 (6 bases). Germline V gene sequence: CDR1 SQVTM, CDR2 ANQGSEA. The CDR3 spans 14 residues. Trimming took 4 bases from V and 0 from J, leaving 9 bases between them. The CDR3 sequence is CSVGTETNTGELFF. CDR3 bases: TGCAGCGTTGGGACAGAGACGAACACCGGGGAGCTGTTTTTT.

V gene TRBV19 combines with J gene TRBJ1-5; D may be TRBD1 (5 bases). Germline lookup yields CDR1 LNHDA and CDR2 SQIVND (reference sequence). CDR3 length equals 12 residues. V was shortened by 10 bases and J by 4 bases, with 11 bases between the two germline ends. CDR3 nucleotides: TGTGCCACGATTGGGGGGAATCAGCCCCAGCATTTT. Protein sequence: CATIGGNQPQHF.

The CDR3 region is CASSLGTGGFLYNEQFF. The DNA of the CDR3 is TGTGCCAGCAGCTTAGGGACAGGGGGCTTCCTCTACAATGAGCAGTTCTTC. The V gene is TRBV7-6, the J gene TRBJ2-1; 11 bases are a match to TRBD1. The CDR3 extends over 17 amino acids. J was trimmed by 3 bases and V by 1 base; bases with no gene match: 5. Per germline, CDR1 SGHVS and CDR2 FNYEAQ.

The J gene is TRBJ1-1, the V gene TRBV29-1; 9 nucleotides align to TRBD1. There are 16 residues in the CDR3. The trim removed 4 bases at V and 4 bases at J, leaving 13 bases unmatched. Germline V CDR1 and CDR2: SQVTM, ANQGSEA. CDR3 loop: CSVAGTGFSRTTEAFF. The CDR3 DNA reads as TGCAGCGTTGCCGGGACAGGGTTCTCTCGAACCACTGAAGCTTTCTTT.

The rearrangement links TRBV4-3 to TRBJ1-2; 12 bases agree with TRBD1. The CDR3 is made up of 14 amino acids. Trimming cost V 6 bases and J 8 bases; bases outside gene matches: 7. The germline V gene encodes CDR1 LGHNA and CDR2 YSLEER. The CDR3: CASRAGQGARGYTF. The CDR3, as DNA: TGCGCCAGCAGGGCGGGACAGGGGGCGAGAGGCTACACCTTC.

The chain has TRBV7-2 and TRBJ1-2; 7 nucleotides align to TRBD1. The CDR3 length is 14 residues. V lost 5 bases, J lost 5 bases, and 8 bases stayed unmatched. CDR1 is SGHTA, CDR2 FQGNSA, per germline. CDR3 residues: CASSRGTASYGYTF. The CDR3 coding sequence is TGTGCCAGCAGCCGCGGGACAGCTTCTTATGGCTACACCTTC.

This clone was seen only a few times. This chain links TRBV12-3 or TRBV12-4 with TRBJ2-7, with 7 bases that match TRBD2. The CDR3 loop spans 13 amino acids. After removal of 5 bases from V and 6 bases from J, the junction contained 7 bases not matched to a gene. CDR3 sequence: CASSTWDYSEQYF. In DNA, the CDR3 is TGTGCCAGCAGTACTTGGGACTACTCCGAGCAGTACTTC.

The genes are TRBV28 and TRBJ2-7; the D is unclear. The CDR3 spans 14 residues. Trimming shortened V by 6 bases and J by 0 bases, and 12 bases separated the two germline ends. The germline V gene encodes CDR1 MDHEN and CDR2 SYDVKM. The CDR3, as DNA: TGTGCCAGCAGGATCCAACAGAGCTCCTACGAGCAGTACTTC. Translating it yields CASRIQQSSYEQYF.

This chain uses TRBV28 with TRBJ1-1; D remains ambiguous. CDR3 length: 13 residues. CDR1 is MDHEN and CDR2 is SYDVKM in the germline V gene. Between the trimmed V and J ends, which lost 5 bases and 0 bases, there was a span of 7 bases. The CDR3 loop reads CASSVGMNTEAFF. The CDR3, as DNA: TGTGCCAGCAGTGTCGGTATGAACACTGAAGCTTTCTTT. Looking up the rest from reference TRBV28 and TRBJ1-1 gives the full variable domain: DVKVTQSSRYLVKRTGEKVFLECVQDMDHENMFWYRQDPGLGLRLIYFSYDVKMKEKGDIPEGYSVSREKKERFSLILESASTNQTSMYLCASSVGMNTEAFFGQGTRLTVV.

The chain joins TRBV14 to TRBJ2-7; 10 bases fit TRBD2. The length of the CDR3 is 14 residues. Germline CDR1 SGHDN, CDR2 FVKESK. The V and J ends lost 6 bases and 2 bases, in that order; junction bases with no gene match: 4. The CDR3 protein is CASSWTSGPYEQYF. CDR3 bases: TGTGCCAGCAGTTGGACTAGCGGTCCCTACGAGCAGTACTTC.

This clone was observed once. The chain uses TRBV3-1 (or the pseudogene TRBV3-2) and TRBJ1-2, with 7 nucleotides matching TRBD1. This CDR3 has 16 residues. Germline V gene lookup returns CDR1 LGHDT and CDR2 YNNKEL (reference sequence). V trimming: 3 bases; J trimming: 7 bases; junction bases outside the gene matches: 14. Written as DNA, the CDR3 is TGTGCCAGCAGCCACCTCACAGGGGCCCCGCAGGGTGGCTACACCTTC. Translation gives CASSHLTGAPQGGYTF.

V gene TRBV19 combines with J gene TRBJ1-5; D is possibly TRBD1 (6 bases). Germline-derived CDR1 and CDR2 are LNHDA and SQIVND (reference sequence). Trimming removed 2 bases at V and 6 bases at J, with 17 bases between. The CDR3 is 16 amino acids. This CDR3 reads CASSIRPQGLSQPQHF. The CDR3, as DNA: TGTGCCAGTAGTATAAGGCCACAGGGATTGAGTCAGCCCCAGCATTTT.

The rearrangement joins TRBV7-2 to TRBJ2-2, with 7 bases matching TRBD1. In germline, CDR1 is SGHTA, CDR2 FQGNSA. The CDR3 has 14 amino acids. V was clipped by 2 bases and J by 6 bases; unmatched bases: 3. CDR3 nucleotide sequence: TGTGCCAGCAGCTTAAGGGGGCGCTCCGGGGAGCTGTTTTTT. It encodes CASSLRGRSGELFF. The full variable domain, with the rest looked up from reference TRBV7-2 and TRBJ2-2, is GAGVSQSPSNKVTEKGKDVELRCDPISGHTALYWYRQSLGQGLEFLIYFQGNSAPDKSGLPSDRFSAERTGGSVSTLTIQRTQQEDSAVYLCASSLRGRSGELFFGEGSRLTVL.

The J gene is TRBJ1-6, the V gene TRBV4-1, with no clear D. V was cut by 0 bases and J by 11 bases, with 14 bases left in between. The CDR3 length is 15 residues. Germline CDR1 reads MGHRA; CDR2 reads YSYEKL. The CDR3 protein is CASSQDSAGMAPLHF. As DNA, the CDR3 is TGCGCCAGCAGCCAAGATTCTGCGGGGATGGCACCCCTCCACTTT.

V gene TRBV9 combines with J gene TRBJ2-2, with 7 positions matching TRBD2. J was trimmed by 4 bases and V by 4 bases; bases with no gene match: 10. The CDR3 consists of 16 residues. From germline, CDR1 is SGDLS and CDR2 YYNGEE. CDR3 residues: CASSLWGGLSTGELFF. CDR3 in DNA: TGTGCCAGCAGCCTTTGGGGGGGTCTGAGCACCGGGGAGCTGTTTTTT.

The chain couples TRBV6-6 to TRBJ2-7; 9 bases match TRBD1. CDR1 is MNHNY, CDR2 SVGAGI, per germline (reference sequence). CDR3 length equals 14 residues. The junction had 6 bases not matched to a gene; V was cut back by 8 bases and J by 1 base. Here the CDR3 DNA reads TGTGCCAGCGGTAGGACAGGGGCATCCTACGAGCAGTACTTC. Its protein is CASGRTGASYEQYF.

This chain connects TRBV4-3 to TRBJ1-4; 7 bases line up with TRBD1. Trimming at V came to 3 bases and at J to 7 bases, leaving 8 bases not matched to a gene. The CDR3 is made up of 15 amino acids. CDR1 and CDR2 from the germline V gene are LGHNA and YSLEER. CDR3 nucleotides: TGCGCCAGCAGCCAGGCCCGGACAGGAACTGAAAAACTGTTTTTT. Protein product: CASSQARTGTEKLFF.

The V gene is TRBV29-1, the J gene TRBJ1-1; no clear D. This CDR3 region has 13 residues. The germline CDR1 and CDR2 sequences are SQVTM and ANQGSEA. With 4 bases removed from V and 4 bases from J, the gap between germline ends came to 13 bases. This CDR3 reads CSVVGVEFTEAFF. The CDR3 DNA follows: TGCAGCGTTGTCGGGGTAGAGTTCACTGAAGCTTTCTTT.

The chain has TRBV5-1 and TRBJ2-5; D might be TRBD2 (5 bases). This CDR3 spans 13 amino acids. The germline V gene has CDR1 SGHRS and CDR2 YFSETQ. V was trimmed by 1 base and J by 4 bases, leaving 8 bases between them. CDR3 DNA: TGCGCCAGCAGCTTGACCCGGGGAGAGACCCAGTACTTC. Translated, it gives CASSLTRGETQYF.

The V and J genes are TRBV5-5 and TRBJ2-7; maybe TRBD1 (6 bases). This CDR3 has 15 residues. V lost 4 bases, J lost 4 bases, and 18 bases lay in between. Germline lookup yields CDR1 SGHKS and CDR2 YYEKEE (reference sequence). CDR3 in amino acids: CASSPKTGNLYEQYF. The CDR3 DNA reads as TGTGCCAGCAGCCCTAAAACAGGGAATCTATACGAGCAGTACTTC.

The chain couples TRBV7-2 to TRBJ2-2; 9 nucleotides agree with TRBD2. Unmatched junction bases numbered 6, after V lost 6 bases and J lost 4 bases. The CDR3 contains 15 residues. Germline V gene sequence: CDR1 SGHTA, CDR2 FQGNSA. As DNA, the CDR3 is TGTGCCAGCAGGGTGACTAGCGGTAGCACCGGGGAGCTGTTTTTT. Encoded protein: CASRVTSGSTGELFF.

V gene TRBV7-9 combines with J gene TRBJ2-1, with D uncertain. This CDR3 contains 11 residues. Germline V CDR1 and CDR2: SEHNR, FQNEAQ (reference sequence). V was trimmed by 7 bases and J by 7 bases, leaving 8 bases between them. CDR3 coding DNA: TGTGCCAGCACCCTGCTAAATGAGCAGTTCTTC. This codes for CASTLLNEQFF. Supplemented by reference TRBV7-9 and TRBJ2-1, the full variable domain reads DTGVSQNPRHKITKRGQNVTFRCDPISEHNRLYWYRQTLGQGPEFLTYFQNEAQLEKSRLLSDRFSAERPKGSFSTLEIQRTEQGDSAMYLCASTLLNEQFFGPGTRLTVL.

The genes are TRBV5-1 and TRBJ2-2, with D possibly TRBD2 on 6 matching bases. The length of the CDR3 is 16 residues. Deletions cut 3 bases from V and 6 bases from J, with 18 bases between. Germline V gene lookup returns CDR1 SGHRS and CDR2 YFSETQ. This CDR3 is CASSWAEGLSPGELFF. DNA of the CDR3: TGCGCCAGCAGCTGGGCGGAGGGTCTGTCGCCCGGGGAGCTGTTTTTT.

This rearrangement joins TRBV28 to TRBJ2-6, with D tentatively TRBD2 (6 bases). CDR1 MDHEN and CDR2 SYDVKM come from the germline V gene. V lost 6 bases and J lost 4, with 13 bases in between. This CDR3 comprises 15 residues. CDR3 nucleotides: TGTGCCAGCAGCCAGGGCGGGGTCGGGGCCAACGTCCTGACTTTC. This sequence encodes CASSQGGVGANVLTF.